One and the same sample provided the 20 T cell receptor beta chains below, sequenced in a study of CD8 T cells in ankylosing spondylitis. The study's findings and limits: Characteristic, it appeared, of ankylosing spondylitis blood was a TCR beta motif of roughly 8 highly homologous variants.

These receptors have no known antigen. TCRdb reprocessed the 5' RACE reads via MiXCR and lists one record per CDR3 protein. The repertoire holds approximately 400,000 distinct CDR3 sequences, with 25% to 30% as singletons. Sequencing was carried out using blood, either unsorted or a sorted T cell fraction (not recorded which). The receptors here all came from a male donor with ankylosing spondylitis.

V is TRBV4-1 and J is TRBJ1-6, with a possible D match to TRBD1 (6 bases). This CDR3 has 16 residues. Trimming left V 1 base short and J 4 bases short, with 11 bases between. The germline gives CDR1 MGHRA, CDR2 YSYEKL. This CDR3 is CASSQGARGYNSPLHF. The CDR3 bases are TGCGCCAGCAGCCAAGGGGCCAGGGGTTATAATTCACCCCTCCACTTT.

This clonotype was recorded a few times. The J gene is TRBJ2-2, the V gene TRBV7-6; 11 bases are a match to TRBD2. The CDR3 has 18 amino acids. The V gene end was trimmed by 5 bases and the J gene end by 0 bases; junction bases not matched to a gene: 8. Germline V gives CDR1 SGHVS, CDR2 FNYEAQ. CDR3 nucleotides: TGTGCCAGCAGCCCCCCGTCGGGACTAGCGGCGAACACCGGGGAGCTGTTTTTT. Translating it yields CASSPPSGLAANTGELFF. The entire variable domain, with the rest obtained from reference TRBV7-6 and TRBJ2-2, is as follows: GAGVSQSPRYKVTKRGQDVALRCDPISGHVSLYWYRQALGQGPEFLTYFNYEAQQDKSGLPNDRFSAERPEGSISTLTIQRTEQRDSAMYRCASSPPSGLAANTGELFFGEGSRLTVL.

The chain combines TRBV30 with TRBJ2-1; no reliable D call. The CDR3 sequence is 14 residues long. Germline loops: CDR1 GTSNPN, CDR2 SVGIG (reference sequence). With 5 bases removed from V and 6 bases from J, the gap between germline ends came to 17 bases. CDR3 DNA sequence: TGTGCCTGGGTTCAGGAGTTAAGTGGCAATGAGCAGTTCTTC. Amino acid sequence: CAWVQELSGNEQFF.

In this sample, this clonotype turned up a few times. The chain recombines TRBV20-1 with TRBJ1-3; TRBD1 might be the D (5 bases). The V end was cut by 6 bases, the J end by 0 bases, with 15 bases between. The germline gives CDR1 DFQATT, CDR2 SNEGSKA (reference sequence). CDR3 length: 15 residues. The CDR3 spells CSARQGGGSGNTIYF. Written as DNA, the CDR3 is TGCAGTGCCCGGCAGGGCGGGGGCTCTGGAAACACCATATATTTT.

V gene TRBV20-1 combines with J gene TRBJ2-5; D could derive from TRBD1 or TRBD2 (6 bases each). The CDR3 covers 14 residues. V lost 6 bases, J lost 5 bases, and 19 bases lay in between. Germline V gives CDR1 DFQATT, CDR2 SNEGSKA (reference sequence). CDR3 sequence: CSARGGGTGETQYF. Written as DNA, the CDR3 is TGCAGTGCCAGGGGAGGCGGGACGGGGGAGACCCAGTACTTC.

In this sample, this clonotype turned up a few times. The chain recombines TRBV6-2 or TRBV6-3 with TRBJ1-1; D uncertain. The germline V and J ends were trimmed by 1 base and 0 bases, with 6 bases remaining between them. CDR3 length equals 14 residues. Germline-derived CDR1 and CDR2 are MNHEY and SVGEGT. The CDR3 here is CASSYLGLNTEAFF. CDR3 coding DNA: TGTGCCAGCAGTTACTTAGGGCTGAACACTGAAGCTTTCTTT.

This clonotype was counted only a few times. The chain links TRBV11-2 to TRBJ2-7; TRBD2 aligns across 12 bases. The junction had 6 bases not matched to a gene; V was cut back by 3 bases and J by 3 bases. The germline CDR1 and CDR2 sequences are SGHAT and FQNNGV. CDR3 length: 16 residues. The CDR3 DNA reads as TGTGCCAGCAGCTTTCTTGGGACTAGCGGGCACTACGAGCAGTACTTC. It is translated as CASSFLGTSGHYEQYF. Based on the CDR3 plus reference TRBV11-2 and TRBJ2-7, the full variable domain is EAGVAQSPRYKIIEKRQSVAFWCNPISGHATLYWYQQILGQGPKLLIQFQNNGVVDDSQLPKDRFSAERLKGVDSTLKIQPAKLEDSAVYLCASSFLGTSGHYEQYFGPGTRLTVT.

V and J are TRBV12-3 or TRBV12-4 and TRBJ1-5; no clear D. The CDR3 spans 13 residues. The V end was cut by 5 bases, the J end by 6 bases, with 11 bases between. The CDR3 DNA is TGTGCCAGCAGTCCCGGGATCGGTCAGCCCCAGCATTTT. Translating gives CASSPGIGQPQHF.

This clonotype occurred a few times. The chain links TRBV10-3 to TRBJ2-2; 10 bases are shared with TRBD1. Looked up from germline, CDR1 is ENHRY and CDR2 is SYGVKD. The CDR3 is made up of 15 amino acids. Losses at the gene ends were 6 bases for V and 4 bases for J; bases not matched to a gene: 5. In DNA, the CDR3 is TGTGCCATCAGAGGACAGGGGGTCGGCACCGGGGAGCTGTTTTTT. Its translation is CAIRGQGVGTGELFF.

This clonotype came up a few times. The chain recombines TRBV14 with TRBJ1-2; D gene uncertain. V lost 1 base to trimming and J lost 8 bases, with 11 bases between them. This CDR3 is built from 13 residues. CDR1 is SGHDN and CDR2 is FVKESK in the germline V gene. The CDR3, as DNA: TGTGCCAGCAGCCAAGTGGATTACGGAGGCTACACCTTC. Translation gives CASSQVDYGGYTF.

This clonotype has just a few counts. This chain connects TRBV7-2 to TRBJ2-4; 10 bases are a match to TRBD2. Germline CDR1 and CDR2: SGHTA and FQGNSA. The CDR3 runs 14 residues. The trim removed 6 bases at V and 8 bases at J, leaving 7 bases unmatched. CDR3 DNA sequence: TGTGCCAGCAGTACTCGGACTAGCGGTTACATTCAGTACTTC. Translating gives CASSTRTSGYIQYF. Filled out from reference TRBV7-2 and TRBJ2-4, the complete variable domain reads GAGVSQSPSNKVTEKGKDVELRCDPISGHTALYWYRQSLGQGLEFLIYFQGNSAPDKSGLPSDRFSAERTGGSVSTLTIQRTQQEDSAVYLCASSTRTSGYIQYFGAGTRLSVL.

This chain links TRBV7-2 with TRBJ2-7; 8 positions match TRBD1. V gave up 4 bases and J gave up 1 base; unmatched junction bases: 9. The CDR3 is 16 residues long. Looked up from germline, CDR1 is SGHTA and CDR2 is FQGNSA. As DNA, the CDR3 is TGTGCCAGCAGCTCCCTTTGGACAGGGAAGTCCTACGAGCAGTACTTC. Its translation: CASSSLWTGKSYEQYF.

The CDR3 here is CASRRHGNQPQHF. CDR3 DNA: TGTGCCAGCAGACGACACGGAAATCAGCCCCAGCATTTT. The genes are TRBV6-1 and TRBJ1-5; no firm D call. V lost 6 bases, J lost 4 bases, and 10 bases lay in between. The CDR3 sequence is 13 residues long. Germline V lookup: CDR1 MNHNS, CDR2 SASEGT.

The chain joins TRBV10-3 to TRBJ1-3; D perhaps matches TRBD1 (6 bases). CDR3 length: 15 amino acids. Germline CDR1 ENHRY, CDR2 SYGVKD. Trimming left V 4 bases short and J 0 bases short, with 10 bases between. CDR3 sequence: CAISAGDFSGNTIYF. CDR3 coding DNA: TGTGCCATCAGTGCAGGGGATTTCTCTGGAAACACCATATATTTT.

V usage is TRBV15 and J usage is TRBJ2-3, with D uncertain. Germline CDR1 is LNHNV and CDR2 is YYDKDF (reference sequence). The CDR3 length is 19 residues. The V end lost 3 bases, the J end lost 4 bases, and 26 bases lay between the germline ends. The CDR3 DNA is TGTGCCACCAGCAGGACCTCTCTCCGGACGTTATATGGGGCAGATACGCAGTATTTT. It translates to CATSRTSLRTLYGADTQYF. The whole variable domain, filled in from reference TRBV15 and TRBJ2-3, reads DAMVIQNPRYQVTQFGKPVTLSCSQTLNHNVMYWYQQKSSQAPKLLFHYYDKDFNNEADTPDNFQSRRPNTSFCFLDIRSPGLGDTAMYLCATSRTSLRTLYGADTQYFGPGTRLTVL.

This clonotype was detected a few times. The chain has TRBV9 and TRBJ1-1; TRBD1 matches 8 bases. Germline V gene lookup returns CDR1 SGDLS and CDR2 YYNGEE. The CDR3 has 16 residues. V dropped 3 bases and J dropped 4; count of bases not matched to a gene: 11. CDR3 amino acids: CASSASLDRGGTEAFF. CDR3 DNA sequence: TGTGCCAGCAGCGCCTCCCTTGACAGGGGAGGCACTGAAGCTTTCTTT.

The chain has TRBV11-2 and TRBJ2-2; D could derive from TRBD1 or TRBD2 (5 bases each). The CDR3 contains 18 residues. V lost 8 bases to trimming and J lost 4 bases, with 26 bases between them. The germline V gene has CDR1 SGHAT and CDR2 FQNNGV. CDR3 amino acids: CASPRRERLGARTGELFF. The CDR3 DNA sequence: TGTGCCAGCCCCAGGAGAGAGCGGCTAGGGGCGCGCACCGGGGAGCTGTTTTTT.

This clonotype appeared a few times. The CDR3 region has the DNA TGTGCCAGCAGCCAGCAGCCAACTAATGAAAAACTGTTTTTT. As protein: CASSQQPTNEKLFF. V and J are TRBV4-2 and TRBJ1-4; D uncertain. The germline V gene has CDR1 LGHNA and CDR2 YNFKEQ. The germline V and J ends were trimmed by 3 bases and 0 bases, with 5 bases remaining between them. CDR3 length: 14 amino acids.

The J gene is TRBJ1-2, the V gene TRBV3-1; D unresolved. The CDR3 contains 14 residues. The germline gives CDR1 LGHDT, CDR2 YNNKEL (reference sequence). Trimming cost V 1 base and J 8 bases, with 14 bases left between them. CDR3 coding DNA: TGTGCCAGCAGCCAAGGGTGGGGATCTGGCGGCTACACCTTC. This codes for CASSQGWGSGGYTF.

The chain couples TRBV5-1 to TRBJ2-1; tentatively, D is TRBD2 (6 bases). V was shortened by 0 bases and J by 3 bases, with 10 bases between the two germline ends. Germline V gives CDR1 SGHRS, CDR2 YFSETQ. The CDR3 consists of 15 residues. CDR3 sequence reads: CASSLGVTSYNEQFF. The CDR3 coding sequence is TGCGCCAGCAGCTTGGGGGTGACTAGCTACAATGAGCAGTTCTTC.